These T cell receptor beta chains were read from a single sample in a study of radiation and T cells in renal cell carcinoma. The assay was immunoSEQ multiplex PCR, and TCRdb's table has in-frame clones only and misses some. Of 130,000 or so clones listed, approximately 87% were seen once; the top ten hold roughly 25%. Sequenced here: blood, sampled from a patient whose treatment included radiotherapy and nephrectomy. Source of these receptors: a woman in her fifties or sixties with renal cell carcinoma. The CDR3 runs from the conserved cysteine through the conserved F or W. A D gene is named only where the DNA matches it firmly. Clone size, where shown, is once, few, many, or a class for clones that have expanded.

>TRBD1|TRBJ1-1|-|TRBV19
TGTGCCAGCCAGACAGGGGGTCGGACTGAAGCTTTCTTT
CASQTGGRTEAFF
>-|TRBJ1-3|few|TRBV5-6
TGTGCCAGCAGCTTCGGGGGGAGTAGAAACACCATATATTTT
CASSFGGSRNTIYF
>-|TRBJ1-2|-|TRBV5-6
TGTGCCAGCAGCTTGGGCAGGGAAGCGTGGGGCTACACCTTC
CASSLGREAWGYTF
>TRBD1|TRBJ1-4|-|TRBV4-3
TGCGCCAGCAGCCAGGGACAGGGAGCTGAAAAACTGTTTTTT
CASSQGQGAEKLFF
>-|TRBJ2-7|-|TRBV2
TGTGCCAGCAGTGAAGCGCGGGCGGAGTTAGGGGTCGAGCAGTACTTC
CASSEARAELGVEQYF
>-|TRBJ2-7|-|TRBV27
TGTGCCAGCAGTTTATCCGTCGGCGGCTACGAGCAGTACTTC
CASSLSVGGYEQYF
>-|TRBJ1-1|-|TRBV2
TGTGCCAGCAGTGAGGGTCCGGGGGGCACTGAAGCTTTCTTT
CASSEGPGGTEAFF
>TRBD1|TRBJ1-2|-|TRBV10-3
TGTGCCATCAGTTGGACAGGGGGCATTGGCTACACCTTC
CAISWTGGIGYTF
>-|TRBJ1-2|-|TRBV5-8
TGTGCCAGCAGCTTGAGGGTCCCAGGCGACGGGGACTATGGCTACACCTTC
CASSLRVPGDGDYGYTF
>TRBD2|TRBJ2-5|-|TRBV4-3
TGCGCCAGCAGCCAAGAAGTAGCGGGGGGAGAGACCCAGTACTTC
CASSQEVAGGETQYF
>TRBD1|TRBJ1-2|-|TRBV7-2
TGTGCCAGCAGCTCTGGACAGGGGATGGTTGGCTACACCTTC
CASSSGQGMVGYTF